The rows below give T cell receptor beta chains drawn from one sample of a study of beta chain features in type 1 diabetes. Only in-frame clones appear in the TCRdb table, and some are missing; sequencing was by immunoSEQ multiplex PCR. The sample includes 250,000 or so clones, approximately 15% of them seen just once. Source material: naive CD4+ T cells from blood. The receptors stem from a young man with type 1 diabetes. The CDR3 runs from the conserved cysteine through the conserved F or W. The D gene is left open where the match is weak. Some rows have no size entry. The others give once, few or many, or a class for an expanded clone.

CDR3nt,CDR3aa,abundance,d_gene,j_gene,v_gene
TGCAGCGTCGGCGGTTGGAACACTGAAGCTTTCTTT,CSVGGWNTEAFF,few,-,TRBJ1-1,TRBV29-1
TGTGCCAGCTGGCAGGGGGCTAACGAGCAGTACTTC,CASWQGANEQYF,few,TRBD1,TRBJ2-7,TRBV6-5
TGCAGCGTTGTATCCGGGGGTCATGAAAAACTGTTTTTT,CSVVSGGHEKLFF,few,-,TRBJ1-4,TRBV29-1
TGCGCCAGCAGCTTGGGGAGACAGGGGACCTACGAGCAGTACTTC,CASSLGRQGTYEQYF,-,TRBD1,TRBJ2-7,TRBV5-1
TGTGCCAGCAGTCCCACAGGGGGATCACCCCTCCACTTT,CASSPTGGSPLHF,few,TRBD1,TRBJ1-6,TRBV6-5
TGTGCCAGCATTAGTTACAATGAGCAGTTCTTC,CASISYNEQFF,-,-,TRBJ2-1,TRBV25-1
TGTGCCAGCAGCCCTCTGGGAGTGGGAAAAACAGATACGCAGTATTTT,CASSPLGVGKTDTQYF,once,-,TRBJ2-3,TRBV5-4
TGCGCCAGCAATAGGGAAGGACTAGCGAGTTTGGGGGAGACCCAGTACTTC,CASNREGLASLGETQYF,-,TRBD2,TRBJ2-5,TRBV4-1
TGTGCCGGGGAGAGCGGCAGGATCGAGCAGTACTTC,CAGESGRIEQYF,-,-,TRBJ2-7,TRBV2
TGCGCCAGCAGCCAAGATATTCCAGGGGCTGTTAACTATGGCTACACCTTC,CASSQDIPGAVNYGYTF,-,-,TRBJ1-2,TRBV4-1
TGTGCCAGCACCCCCGGGAGCCCGTCCAGGTTCGCTGAAGCTTTCTTT,CASTPGSPSRFAEAFF,-,-,TRBJ1-1,TRBV4-2